This passage covers 21 T cell receptor beta chains from one sample sequenced in a study of tumour-infiltrating T cells in Burkitt lymphoma. Data came from immunoSEQ multiplex PCR; TCRdb stores just in-frame clones and leaves some out. This table holds fewer than 8,500 clones, roughly a sixth found once. Specimen: tumor tissue. Source of these receptors: a human donor with diffuse large B-cell lymphoma.

The chain has TRBV14 and TRBJ2-4; 7 positions match TRBD2. V gave up 0 bases and J gave up 0 bases; unmatched junction bases: 5. In germline, CDR1 is SGHDN, CDR2 FVKESK. The CDR3 is 17 residues long. The CDR3 reads CASSQEASGLAKNIQYF. The CDR3 DNA follows: TGTGCCAGCAGCCAAGAGGCTAGCGGACTAGCCAAAAACATTCAGTACTTC.

Only a few counts were recorded for this clone. The same CDR3 arises from other DNA sequences in this sample as well. The chain carries TRBV4-2 and TRBJ1-5; the match to TRBD1 covers 9 bases. The length of the CDR3 is 15 residues. Trimming took 1 base from V and 5 from J; bases not matched to a gene: 3. The germline V gene has CDR1 LGHNA and CDR2 YNFKEQ. DNA for the CDR3: TGTGCCAGCAGCCAAGTACAGGGGGCAGATCAGCCCCAGCATTTT. This encodes CASSQVQGADQPQHF.

CDR3 coding DNA: TGTGCCAGCAGCCTCCTCGGGGGCGAGCAGTACTTC. This codes for CASSLLGGEQYF. The rearrangement uses TRBV7-6 and TRBJ2-7, with TRBD2 as a possible D gene (6 bases). V lost 5 bases and J lost 6, with 11 bases in between. The V gene's germline CDR1 is SGHVS and CDR2 FNYEAQ. CDR3 length equals 12 residues.

The V call is TRBV9, the J call TRBJ2-3; perhaps D is TRBD1 or TRBD2 (6 bases each). V gave up 4 bases and J gave up 2 bases, with 17 bases separating them. This CDR3 contains 16 residues. Per germline, CDR1 SGDLS and CDR2 YYNGEE. CDR3 amino acids: CASSIRNREVTDTQYF. In DNA form, the CDR3 reads TGTGCCAGCAGCATCCGGAACAGGGAGGTCACAGATACGCAGTATTTT. The full variable domain, completed using reference TRBV9 and TRBJ2-3, is DSGVTQTPKHLITATGQRVTLRCSPRSGDLSVYWYQQSLDQGLQFLIQYYNGEERAKGNILERFSAQQFPDLHSELNLSSLELGDSALYFCASSIRNREVTDTQYFGPGTRLTVL.

A few counts support this clone. The chain has TRBV27 and TRBJ1-3, with a possible D match to TRBD1 (6 bases). This CDR3 spans 16 amino acids. V lost 4 bases to trimming and J lost 2 bases, with 15 bases between them. CDR1 is MNHEY, CDR2 SMNVEV, per germline (reference sequence). Written as DNA, the CDR3 is TGTGCCAGCAGTTCTCGCCGACAGGAGGCTGGAAACACCATATATTTT. Encoded protein: CASSSRRQEAGNTIYF.

The chain recombines TRBV6-4 with TRBJ2-3, with no clear D. The CDR3 length is 17 residues. Per the germline V gene, CDR1 is MRHNA and CDR2 is SNTAGT. V lost 2 bases to trimming and J lost 0 bases, with 15 bases between them. The CDR3 region is CASSDQASRTSTDTQYF. The CDR3 DNA sequence: TGTGCCAGCAGTGACCAGGCTAGTCGAACTAGCACAGATACGCAGTATTTT.

This clone turned up a few times. The chain employs TRBV7-8 and TRBJ2-3, with TRBD2 matching over 11 bases. The junction had 7 bases not matched to a gene; V was cut back by 3 bases and J by 5 bases. Germline V CDR1 and CDR2: SGHVS, FQNEAQ. The CDR3 covers 16 residues. CDR3 bases: TGTGCCAGCAGCTTTTGGCTAGCGGGAGGCGTAGATACGCAGTATTTT. Amino acids: CASSFWLAGGVDTQYF.

This rearrangement joins TRBV6-6 to TRBJ2-2; D is unclear. The germline CDR1 and CDR2 sequences are MNHNY and SVGAGI (reference sequence). There are 16 residues in the CDR3. V lost 0 bases and J lost 5, with 13 bases in between. The CDR3 protein is CASSYSIQAETGELFF. CDR3 DNA sequence: TGTGCCAGCAGTTACTCGATCCAGGCGGAAACCGGGGAGCTGTTTTTT.

This clone was observed a handful of times. This chain connects TRBV7-2 to TRBJ2-3; D remains unclear. This CDR3 comprises 17 residues. Trimming removed 0 bases at V and 0 bases at J, with 13 bases between. CDR1 is SGHTA and CDR2 is FQGNSA in the germline V gene. The CDR3 region is CASSLAPGLVSTDTQYF. The CDR3, as DNA: TGTGCCAGCAGCTTAGCCCCCGGGCTAGTGAGCACAGATACGCAGTATTTT. The whole variable domain, filled in from reference TRBV7-2 and TRBJ2-3, reads GAGVSQSPSNKVTEKGKDVELRCDPISGHTALYWYRQSLGQGLEFLIYFQGNSAPDKSGLPSDRFSAERTGGSVSTLTIQRTQQEDSAVYLCASSLAPGLVSTDTQYFGPGTRLTVL.

The count of this clone is one. The rearrangement joins TRBV5-1 to TRBJ2-2, with D perhaps given as TRBD1 or TRBD2 (5 bases each). Per germline, CDR1 SGHRS and CDR2 YFSETQ. The CDR3 covers 14 residues. Trimming stripped 5 bases from V and 3 bases from J, with 11 bases between. The CDR3 DNA reads TGCGCCAGCAGTCGGGACCTCTACACCGGGGAGCTGTTTTTT. It codes for CASSRDLYTGELFF.

This chain uses TRBV27 with TRBJ2-2, with a tentative D call TRBD2 (6 bases). This CDR3 is built from 14 residues. V shed 3 bases and J shed 6 bases, with 11 bases lying between them. The V gene's germline CDR1 is MNHEY and CDR2 SMNVEV (reference sequence). The CDR3 DNA follows: TGTGCCAGCAGTTTCGGGAGATGGGCCGGGGAGCTGTTTTTT. Translated: CASSFGRWAGELFF.

J is TRBJ2-3 and V is TRBV6-1, with D possibly TRBD1 on 6 matching bases. Trimming left V 8 bases short and J 3 bases short, with 18 bases between. The germline gives CDR1 MNHNS, CDR2 SASEGT. The CDR3 has 15 amino acids. The CDR3 coding sequence is TGTGCCAGCCGTGGCCCCGAACAGGGTACAGATACGCAGTATTTT. It specifies CASRGPEQGTDTQYF.

The genes are TRBV7-9 and TRBJ2-7; 11 nucleotides agree with TRBD2. The CDR3 covers 16 residues. The germline V gene has CDR1 SEHNR and CDR2 FQNEAQ (reference sequence). V was clipped by 4 bases and J by 5 bases; unmatched bases: 10. CDR3 sequence: CASSSPIAGGPNEQYF. In DNA, the CDR3 is TGTGCCAGCAGCTCACCCATAGCGGGAGGGCCCAACGAGCAGTACTTC.

This clone was picked up a small number of times. The chain links TRBV2 to TRBJ1-1, with D unresolved. The CDR3 has 12 residues. Trimming left V 5 bases short and J 11 bases short, with 15 bases between. Germline V lookup: CDR1 SNHLY, CDR2 FYNNEI. The CDR3 DNA is TGTGCCAGCAGTAGATTAGTAGTACCGGCTTTCTTT. It is translated as CASSRLVVPAFF.

This clone was seen only a few times. The chain joins TRBV29-1 to TRBJ2-3; possibly TRBD1 for D (6 bases). The CDR3 is 15 amino acids. Germline V gene data show CDR1 as SQVTM and CDR2 as ANQGSEA. V shed 3 bases and J shed 2 bases, with 15 bases lying between them. CDR3 nucleotides: TGCAGCGTTGATTACCCGGGACAACCCACAGATACGCAGTATTTT. This encodes CSVDYPGQPTDTQYF.

The chain links TRBV7-2 to TRBJ2-7; D might be TRBD1 (5 bases). Germline V CDR1 and CDR2: SGHTA, FQGNSA. V was pared by 5 bases and J by 2 bases, with 10 bases between. The CDR3 runs to 13 residues. Written as DNA, the CDR3 is TGTGCCAGCAGCCCAACGGACACCTACGAGCAGTACTTC. It encodes CASSPTDTYEQYF.

There are a few counts of this clone. This chain's CDR3 is CASSPLTGNTEAFF. As DNA, the CDR3 is TGTGCCAGCTCACCACTTACTGGGAACACTGAAGCTTTCTTT. The genes are TRBV18 and TRBJ1-1; D not resolved. This CDR3 has 14 residues. The germline gives CDR1 KGHSH, CDR2 LQKENI. Trimming left V 1 base short and J 1 base short, with 7 bases between.

The CDR3 sequence: CASSRPGQGQETQYF. CDR3 nucleotides: TGTGCCAGCTCACGGCCGGGACAGGGACAAGAGACCCAGTACTTC. The chain is built from TRBV18 and TRBJ2-5; 9 nucleotides line up with TRBD1. The junction had 5 bases not matched to a gene; V was cut back by 4 bases and J by 2 bases. CDR3 length: 15 residues. Looked up from germline, CDR1 is KGHSH and CDR2 is LQKENI.

This chain uses TRBV28 with TRBJ2-7; D not certain. The V end was cut by 8 bases, the J end by 3 bases, with 5 bases between. Germline lookup yields CDR1 MDHEN and CDR2 SYDVKM. This CDR3 comprises 10 residues. The CDR3 bases are TGTGCCAGCGGCAACTACGAGCAGTACTTC. This translates into CASGNYEQYF.

J is TRBJ2-2 and V is TRBV7-2; D gene ambiguous. From germline, CDR1 is SGHTA and CDR2 FQGNSA. V was clipped by 3 bases and J by 4 bases, with 3 bases between them. The CDR3 length is 12 residues. This CDR3 reads CASSFLTGELFF. The CDR3 DNA reads TGTGCCAGCAGCTTTCTCACCGGGGAGCTGTTTTTT.

This clone was found a few times. V and J are TRBV19 and TRBJ1-5; 10 bases map to TRBD1. The CDR3 covers 13 residues. Germline CDR1 reads LNHDA; CDR2 reads SQIVND (reference sequence). J lost 2 bases, V lost 8 bases, and 0 bases had no gene match. The CDR3 bases are TGTGCCAGTGGACAGGGGGGCAATCAGCCCCAGCATTTT. This sequence encodes CASGQGGNQPQHF.